The source of this TCR beta chain is a study of PD-1 blockade in mismatch repair-deficient tumors. The overall study: Patients had approximately 11 mismatch repair-deficient cancer types and were previously treated and progressing.

Profiling relied on immunoSEQ multiplex PCR, and the TCRdb table lists in-frame clones only, not all of them. The sample records some 100,000 clones, under 90% being singletons. Germline CDR1 SGHTA, CDR2 FQGNSA. Trimming left V 3 bases short and J 0 bases short, with 7 bases between. The CDR3 is 14 residues long. This sequence was found in an adult with mismatch repair-deficient cancer. The chain has TRBV7-2 and TRBJ2-3; unclear D gene. Sequences were derived from peripheral blood, sampled approximately 36 weeks after starting pembrolizumab. Here the CDR3 DNA reads TGTGCCAGCAGCTTTGCGGTTAGCACAGATACGCAGTATTTT. Residues: CASSFAVSTDTQYF.